A single sample gave rise to the 25 T cell receptor beta chains below, sequenced in a study of memory CD4+ T cells and cytomegalovirus serostatus. Sequenced by immunoSEQ multiplex PCR; TCRdb stores in-frame clones only, minus some. The top ten hold roughly 0.71% of the sample, which has around 54,000 clones, roughly three quarters seen once. The sort gate was single viable CD3+CD4+CD8-CD45RO+ cells for memory CD4+ T cells. Material: memory CD4+ T cells from blood. These receptors came from an adult in good health and CMV-seronegative.

This clone was counted once. The chain joins TRBV5-6 to TRBJ2-1; 9 positions agree with TRBD2. This CDR3 spans 16 amino acids. From germline, CDR1 is SGHDT and CDR2 YYEEEE. J lost 5 bases, V lost 4 bases, and 10 bases had no gene match. The CDR3 loop reads CASSSTGTSRDNEQFF. In DNA form, the CDR3 reads TGTGCCAGCAGCAGTACCGGGACTAGCAGAGACAATGAGCAGTTCTTC.

The J gene is TRBJ2-1, the V gene TRBV5-1; unclear D gene. This CDR3 has 11 amino acids. CDR1 is SGHRS and CDR2 is YFSETQ in the germline V gene. Between the trimmed V and J ends, which lost 3 bases and 6 bases, there was a span of 4 bases. Written as DNA, the CDR3 is TGCGCCAGCAGCTCCACCAATGAGCAGTTCTTC. Translated: CASSSTNEQFF.

The V gene is TRBV18, the J gene TRBJ2-3; weak D call: TRBD1 (5 bases). Germline CDR1 KGHSH, CDR2 LQKENI. The CDR3 loop spans 17 amino acids. Trimming left V 0 bases short and J 6 bases short, with 19 bases between. CDR3 amino acids: CASSPPHGARKGDTQYF. In DNA form, the CDR3 reads TGTGCCAGCTCACCACCTCATGGGGCGCGTAAGGGGGATACGCAGTATTTT.

The V gene is TRBV28, the J gene TRBJ1-1; 8 nucleotides agree with TRBD1. Per germline, CDR1 MDHEN and CDR2 SYDVKM. This CDR3 spans 14 amino acids. V was clipped by 6 bases and J by 7 bases; unmatched bases: 10. The CDR3 here is CASSRSGGSGEAFF. DNA of the CDR3: TGTGCCAGCAGCCGATCAGGGGGCTCGGGTGAAGCTTTCTTT.

The gene calls are TRBV5-1 and TRBJ2-2; D tentatively fits TRBD1 or TRBD2 (5 bases each). The CDR3 is made up of 18 amino acids. In germline, CDR1 is SGHRS, CDR2 YFSETQ. Deletions cut 3 bases from V and 7 bases from J, with 25 bases between. CDR3 residues: CASSSFPSGTTQGGELFF. CDR3 coding DNA: TGCGCCAGCAGCTCTTTCCCATCAGGGACCACGCAGGGCGGGGAGCTGTTTTTT.

The V and J genes are TRBV6-6 and TRBJ2-5, with 10 bases matching TRBD1. The germline gives CDR1 MNHNY, CDR2 SVGAGI (reference sequence). This CDR3 contains 15 residues. V shed 4 bases, J shed 3 bases, and the junction held 5 bases outside the gene matches. The CDR3 sequence is CASSFAGQGKETQYF. CDR3 sequence (DNA): TGTGCCAGCAGTTTCGCGGGACAGGGGAAAGAGACCCAGTACTTC.

J is TRBJ2-3 and V is TRBV5-1; D is undetermined. CDR3 size: 14 residues. V was pared by 6 bases and J by 0 bases, with 11 bases between. Germline loops: CDR1 SGHRS, CDR2 YFSETQ. The CDR3 sequence: CASTTDTSTDTQYF. The DNA of the CDR3 is TGCGCCAGCACAACAGATACTAGCACAGATACGCAGTATTTT.

The chain has TRBV28 and TRBJ1-1; no clear D gene. CDR3 length: 14 amino acids. In germline, CDR1 is MDHEN, CDR2 SYDVKM. V lost 3 bases and J 4 bases, leaving 12 bases between the germline ends. The chain's CDR3 is CASSLRMLGTEAFF. CDR3 bases: TGTGCCAGCAGTTTGAGGATGTTGGGCACTGAAGCTTTCTTT.

Only a few counts were recorded for this clone. Different DNA sequences within this sample yield the same CDR3. V and J are TRBV5-1 and TRBJ1-2; 8 bases agree with TRBD1. V gave up 4 bases and J gave up 8 bases; unmatched junction bases: 4. Germline CDR1 is SGHRS and CDR2 is YFSETQ. The length of the CDR3 is 12 residues. The CDR3, as DNA: TGCGCCAGCAGCACGGACAGGGACGGCTACACCTTC. It translates to CASSTDRDGYTF.

The chain recombines TRBV29-1 with TRBJ1-2, with D maybe TRBD1 (5 bases). V lost 4 bases to trimming and J lost 5 bases, with 14 bases between them. This CDR3 has 13 residues. From germline, CDR1 is SQVTM and CDR2 ANQGSEA. The CDR3 protein is CSVVPWGEYGYTF. The CDR3 coding sequence is TGCAGCGTTGTCCCATGGGGGGAGTATGGCTACACCTTC.

This clone has just one count. V usage is TRBV11-2 and J usage is TRBJ2-5; possibly TRBD2 for D (7 bases). The CDR3 is made up of 13 amino acids. Trimming took 8 bases from V and 6 from J, leaving 16 bases between them. CDR1 is SGHAT and CDR2 is FQNNGV in the germline V gene. CDR3 sequence reads: CASGGGFLKTQYF. The CDR3 nucleotides are TGTGCCAGCGGCGGGGGCTTCTTGAAGACCCAGTACTTC.

This clone has only a few counts. In DNA form, the CDR3 reads TGTGCCAGCAGCCCCCCCTTCCAAGAGACCCAGTACTTC. It yields the protein CASSPPFQETQYF. The chain links TRBV5-4 to TRBJ2-5; D is undetermined. The ends were cut back, 4 bases at V and 1 base at J, with 8 bases in the middle. Germline V gene sequence: CDR1 SGHNT, CDR2 YYREEE (reference sequence). This CDR3 has 13 residues.

This clone was found a few times. The gene calls are TRBV7-2 and TRBJ2-7; weak D call: TRBD2 (6 bases). V was pared by 7 bases and J by 2 bases, with 12 bases between. CDR3 size: 13 residues. Per the germline V gene, CDR1 is SGHTA and CDR2 is FQGNSA. CDR3 region: CASTRGGAYEQYF. The CDR3 DNA reads TGTGCCAGCACTCGTGGAGGGGCCTACGAGCAGTACTTC.

V and J are TRBV4-2 and TRBJ2-5; 11 nucleotides line up with TRBD2. The ends lost 2 bases at V and 4 bases at J; junction bases unmatched: 9. This CDR3 is built from 17 residues. CDR1 and CDR2 (germline): LGHNA, YNFKEQ. CDR3 coding DNA: TGTGCCAGCAGCCAACCCTACCGGACTAGCGGGCCAGAGACCCAGTACTTC. Amino acid sequence: CASSQPYRTSGPETQYF.

The chain joins TRBV6-1 to TRBJ1-4; TRBD1 matches 7 bases. The germline V gene encodes CDR1 MNHNS and CDR2 SASEGT. The V segment lost 6 bases and the J segment 2 bases; nucleotides outside the gene matches: 0. The CDR3 runs 13 residues. DNA for the CDR3: TGTGCCAGCAGACAGGGGACTAATGAAAAACTGTTTTTT. Translation: CASRQGTNEKLFF.

The J gene is TRBJ1-1, the V gene TRBV27; 7 positions agree with TRBD1. Germline values: CDR1 MNHEY, CDR2 SMNVEV (reference sequence). The V gene end was trimmed by 0 bases and the J gene end by 4 bases; junction bases not matched to a gene: 5. The CDR3 loop spans 15 amino acids. The CDR3 sequence is CASSLSPPGGTEAFF. The CDR3 nucleotides read TGTGCCAGCAGTTTATCCCCGCCAGGGGGCACTGAAGCTTTCTTT.

The DNA of the CDR3 is TGTGCCTGGAGTGTAGGCGGATTACAAGAGACCCAGTACTTC. It encodes CAWSVGGLQETQYF. The chain links TRBV30 to TRBJ2-5; no clear D gene. V was cut by 0 bases and J by 2 bases, with 10 bases left in between. Germline CDR1 and CDR2: GTSNPN and SVGIG (reference sequence). The CDR3 is 14 amino acids.

This clone was observed a few times. J is TRBJ2-1 and V is TRBV30; tentative D call: TRBD2 (5 bases). This CDR3 region has 15 residues. V lost 5 bases to trimming and J lost 2 bases, with 16 bases between them. The germline gives CDR1 GTSNPN, CDR2 SVGIG (reference sequence). CDR3 DNA: TGTGCCTGGGCTAGGTTATCAGCGGCCTACAATGAGCAGTTCTTC. Amino acid sequence: CAWARLSAAYNEQFF. Full variable domain (remainder filled in from reference TRBV30 and TRBJ2-1): SQTIHQWPATLVQPVGSPLSLECTVEGTSNPNLYWYRQAAGRGLQLLFYSVGIGQISSEVPQNLSASRPQDRQFILSSKKLLLSDSGFYLCAWARLSAAYNEQFFGPGTRLTVL.

The rearrangement joins TRBV2 to TRBJ2-5; D unresolved. The CDR3 spans 14 residues. CDR1 is SNHLY and CDR2 is FYNNEI in the germline V gene. Trimming took 4 bases from V and 4 from J, leaving 13 bases between them. The CDR3 nucleotides are TGTGCCAGCAGTGCGGACGGAGTGGTAGAGACCCAGTACTTC. It translates to CASSADGVVETQYF.

Comment on this clone: One junction end does not reproduce the germline sequence, and a read error may be involved. The chain joins TRBV7-7 to TRBJ2-3; possible D gene TRBD1, 6 bases. Germline CDR1 is SSHAT and CDR2 is FNYEAQ (reference sequence). The CDR3 has 14 residues. The CDR3 DNA sequence: TGTGCTAGCAGCTTAGGGGGAGTAACAGATACGCAGTATTTT. Translating gives CASSLGGVTDTQYF. Based on the CDR3 plus reference TRBV7-7 and TRBJ2-3, the full variable domain is GAGVSQSPRYKVTKRGQDVTLRCDPISSHATLYWYQQALGQGPEFLTYFNYEAQPDKSGLPSDRFSAERPEGSISTLTIQRTEQRDSAMYRCASSLGGVTDTQYFGPGTRLTVL.

The chain joins TRBV13 to TRBJ1-2; 9 bases are a match to TRBD1. Germline CDR1 is PRHDT and CDR2 is FYEKMQ (reference sequence). Trimming at V came to 4 bases and at J to 4 bases, leaving 4 bases not matched to a gene. The CDR3 consists of 14 residues. The CDR3 sequence: CASSSDRGGYGYTF. As DNA, the CDR3 is TGTGCCAGCAGCTCGGACAGGGGTGGCTATGGCTACACCTTC.

This rearrangement joins TRBV4-1 to TRBJ2-4; tentatively, D is TRBD1 (6 bases). Germline CDR1 and CDR2: MGHRA and YSYEKL. This CDR3 has 16 amino acids. V lost 2 bases and J 0 bases, leaving 11 bases between the germline ends. CDR3: CASSQMGAGAKNIQYF. The DNA of the CDR3 is TGCGCCAGCAGCCAAATGGGGGCAGGAGCCAAAAACATTCAGTACTTC.

V is TRBV20-1 and J is TRBJ2-5; TRBD1 aligns across 7 bases. The CDR3 runs 11 residues. Unmatched junction bases numbered 1, after V lost 4 bases and J lost 5 bases. Germline values: CDR1 DFQATT, CDR2 SNEGSKA (reference sequence). In DNA form, the CDR3 reads TGCAGTGCTATACAGGGGGAGACCCAGTACTTC. This translates into CSAIQGETQYF.

The chain has TRBV6-1 and TRBJ2-3; TRBD1 might be the D (5 bases). This CDR3 is built from 15 residues. Germline CDR1 MNHNS, CDR2 SASEGT. V lost 5 bases, J lost 4 bases, and 16 bases lay in between. The DNA of the CDR3 is TGTGCCAGCAGTCTTGTAGGGGCCTCCCCAGATACGCAGTATTTT. This encodes CASSLVGASPDTQYF.

The chain has TRBV2 and TRBJ1-6; D perhaps matches TRBD1 (6 bases). The CDR3 has 15 amino acids. V dropped 3 bases and J dropped 9 bases, with 15 bases sitting between them. Germline V gene lookup returns CDR1 SNHLY and CDR2 FYNNEI. The CDR3 nucleotides are TGTGCCAGCAGTGAGAATGGGGGCGTTGGTTCACCCCTCCACTTT. Translated: CASSENGGVGSPLHF.